Shown below are 17 T cell receptor beta chains from a single sample sequenced in a study of Graves' ophthalmopathy and Graves' hyperthyroidism. As the template, RNA transcripts were used to amplify TCR beta CDR3 regions. HTBI primers were employed in first-round RT-PCR, then a second-round multiplex PCR followed. One entry per CDR3 protein, called by TCRdb with MiXCR from the multiplex PCR reads. The table has roughly 610,000 distinct CDR3 sequences, 22% seen once. Sequenced: peripheral blood. These receptors all stem from a woman between 18 and 29 years old with stable Graves' hyperthyroidism. Some clones in this sample may be carry-over from other donors' samples.

This clonotype has a count of ten or more. This chain joins TRBV11-2 and TRBJ2-2, with D perhaps TRBD1 or TRBD2 (5 bases each). From germline, CDR1 is SGHAT and CDR2 FQNNGV. The CDR3 length is 16 residues. Trimming took off 3 bases at V and 1 base at J, with 12 bases between the two ends. This CDR3 is CASSFFGTLNTGELFF. CDR3 bases: TGTGCCAGCAGCTTTTTTGGGACCTTGAACACCGGGGAGCTGTTTTTT.

This clonotype was seen ten or more times. The V gene is TRBV14, the J gene TRBJ2-7; D gene ambiguous. The CDR3 runs 13 residues. Germline V gives CDR1 SGHDN, CDR2 FVKESK. Trimming shortened V by 0 bases and J by 2 bases, and 5 bases separated the two germline ends. The CDR3 sequence: CASSQDSAYEQYF. In nucleotides, the CDR3 is TGTGCCAGCAGCCAAGACAGCGCCTACGAGCAGTACTTC. Based on the CDR3 plus reference TRBV14 and TRBJ2-7, the full variable domain is EAGVTQFPSHSVIEKGQTVTLRCDPISGHDNLYWYRRVMGKEIKFLLHFVKESKQDESGMPNNRFLAERTGGTYSTLKVQPAELEDSGVYFCASSQDSAYEQYFGPGTRLTVT.

The gene calls are TRBV6-1 and TRBJ1-2; TRBD1 is a possible D gene (6 bases). With 2 bases removed from V and 8 bases from J, the gap between germline ends came to 15 bases. The CDR3 consists of 14 residues. CDR1 and CDR2 from the germline V gene are MNHNS and SASEGT. The CDR3 protein is CASSEPYGGRGYTF. CDR3 sequence (DNA): TGTGCCAGCAGTGAACCCTACGGGGGCCGGGGCTACACCTTC.

At least ten counts were recorded for this clonotype. The chain is built from TRBV6-2 or TRBV6-3 and TRBJ1-5, with TRBD1 as a possible D gene (5 bases). This CDR3 spans 13 amino acids. Per the germline V gene, CDR1 is MNHEY and CDR2 is SVGEGT. The germline V and J ends were trimmed by 7 bases and 3 bases, with 10 bases remaining between them. DNA for the CDR3: TGTGCCAGCACCTGGGACCTCAATCAGCCCCAGCATTTT. As protein: CASTWDLNQPQHF.

The gene calls are TRBV30 and TRBJ2-7; D gene ambiguous. V gave up 5 bases and J gave up 3 bases, with 14 bases separating them. The germline V gene has CDR1 GTSNPN and CDR2 SVGIG (reference sequence). CDR3 size: 13 residues. CDR3 in DNA: TGTGCCTGGGACTCGGGCAGACTCTACGAGCAGTACTTC. This sequence encodes CAWDSGRLYEQYF. Supplemented by reference TRBV30 and TRBJ2-7, the full variable domain reads SQTIHQWPATLVQPVGSPLSLECTVEGTSNPNLYWYRQAAGRGLQLLFYSVGIGQISSEVPQNLSASRPQDRQFILSSKKLLLSDSGFYLCAWDSGRLYEQYFGPGTRLTVT.

Many counts were recorded for this clonotype. CDR3 sequence (DNA): TGTGCCAGCAGTCTACAGGGGATCTACGAGCAGTACTTC. Translated: CASSLQGIYEQYF. The chain recombines TRBV27 with TRBJ2-7; 7 positions match TRBD1. This CDR3 contains 13 residues. Germline V gene lookup returns CDR1 MNHEY and CDR2 SMNVEV (reference sequence). Losses at the gene ends were 5 bases for V and 3 bases for J; bases not matched to a gene: 4.

The chain links TRBV6-1 to TRBJ1-2; tentative D call: TRBD1 (5 bases). This CDR3 comprises 11 residues. Germline V lookup: CDR1 MNHNS, CDR2 SASEGT. V was cut by 11 bases and J by 7 bases, with 14 bases left in between. The CDR3 sequence is CAQRSGAGYTF. The CDR3 DNA reads TGTGCCCAAAGGAGTGGGGCTGGCTACACCTTC.

This clonotype was seen at least ten times. The rearrangement uses TRBV15 and TRBJ1-2; no reliable D call. Germline V gene data show CDR1 as LNHNV and CDR2 as YYDKDF (reference sequence). The CDR3 length is 14 residues. Deletions cut 1 base from V and 4 bases from J, with 10 bases between. CDR3 nucleotide sequence: TGTGCCACCAGCAGAGGGGGAGGACGCTATGGCTACACCTTC. Its protein is CATSRGGGRYGYTF.

This clonotype was counted many times. The chain employs TRBV7-2 and TRBJ1-6; D is unresolved. Trimming took off 0 bases at V and 5 bases at J, with 8 bases between the two ends. The CDR3 is 15 residues long. Germline V CDR1 and CDR2: SGHTA, FQGNSA. CDR3 bases: TGTGCCAGCAGCTTAGCCACAAGTAATAATTCACCCCTCCACTTT. Translating it yields CASSLATSNNSPLHF.

This clonotype was found many times. V gene TRBV7-6 combines with J gene TRBJ1-1, with D unresolved. Deletions cut 5 bases from V and 5 bases from J, with 12 bases between. The CDR3 has 13 residues. Per the germline V gene, CDR1 is SGHVS and CDR2 is FNYEAQ. CDR3 sequence reads: CASSRTPGTEAFF. The CDR3 DNA follows: TGTGCCAGCAGCCGTACGCCTGGAACTGAAGCTTTCTTT.

This clonotype was counted a few times. The genes are TRBV10-3 and TRBJ2-7, with TRBD1 matching over 8 bases. This CDR3 comprises 13 residues. V lost 5 bases and J lost 4; bases outside the gene matches: 4. Germline CDR1 reads ENHRY; CDR2 reads SYGVKD. The CDR3 DNA reads TGTGCCATCAGTTCGGACAGGGTGTACGAGCAGTACTTC. It specifies CAISSDRVYEQYF.

The rearrangement joins TRBV19 to TRBJ1-1, with 11 bases identical to TRBD1. Germline V gene data show CDR1 as LNHDA and CDR2 as SQIVND (reference sequence). The CDR3 consists of 14 residues. With V trimmed by 8 bases and J by 4 bases, 6 bases remained unmatched. In DNA form, the CDR3 reads TGTGCCAGTGGAGGACAGGGGGCTTCCACTGAAGCTTTCTTT. It specifies CASGGQGASTEAFF.

This clonotype was recorded many times. This rearrangement joins TRBV29-1 to TRBJ2-7; TRBD1 or TRBD2 may be the D gene (5 bases each). The CDR3 spans 12 residues. Trimming cost V 4 bases and J 5 bases, with 12 bases left between them. CDR1 SQVTM and CDR2 ANQGSEA come from the germline V gene. The CDR3: CSVARGTHEQYF. The CDR3 nucleotides are TGCAGCGTTGCGAGGGGAACCCACGAGCAGTACTTC.

This clonotype was detected once. The genes are TRBV28 and TRBJ1-5; TRBD1 aligns across 10 bases. Trimming took 3 bases from V and 4 from J; bases not matched to a gene: 3. CDR1 MDHEN and CDR2 SYDVKM come from the germline V gene. This CDR3 is 15 amino acids long. CDR3 region: CASSFSDRGNQPQHF. The CDR3 DNA follows: TGTGCCAGCAGTTTTTCGGACAGGGGGAATCAGCCCCAGCATTTT. Full variable domain (rest looked up from reference TRBV28 and TRBJ1-5): DVKVTQSSRYLVKRTGEKVFLECVQDMDHENMFWYRQDPGLGLRLIYFSYDVKMKEKGDIPEGYSVSREKKERFSLILESASTNQTSMYLCASSFSDRGNQPQHFGDGTRLSIL.

This clonotype was found many times. This chain joins TRBV6-2 or TRBV6-3 and TRBJ1-1; no clear D gene. V was clipped by 6 bases and J by 0 bases, with 11 bases between them. CDR1 MNHEY and CDR2 SVGEGT come from the germline V gene. The CDR3 sequence is 14 residues long. CDR3 nucleotides: TGTGCCAGCAGACCGGGCGCAGTGAACACTGAAGCTTTCTTT. This gives the protein CASRPGAVNTEAFF.

There are a few counts of this clonotype. The V gene is TRBV11-2, the J gene TRBJ1-3; D is perhaps TRBD1 (6 bases). V was clipped by 4 bases and J by 0 bases, with 16 bases between them. Germline V gene lookup returns CDR1 SGHAT and CDR2 FQNNGV. The CDR3 loop spans 17 amino acids. CDR3 loop: CASSSVRDTSSGNTIYF. In nucleotides, the CDR3 is TGTGCCAGCAGCTCCGTTAGGGACACCAGCTCTGGAAACACCATATATTTT.

This clonotype was seen repeatedly, ten times or more. This rearrangement joins TRBV10-3 to TRBJ2-7; no clear D gene. Trimming shortened V by 2 bases and J by 3 bases, and 8 bases separated the two germline ends. CDR1 is ENHRY, CDR2 SYGVKD, per germline. This CDR3 comprises 13 residues. CDR3 nucleotides: TGTGCCATCAGTGAGGTGAATTACTACGAGCAGTACTTC. Its protein product is CAISEVNYYEQYF.